The 23 T cell receptor beta chains below all came from one sample that was sequenced in a study of blood T cell repertoires in COVID-19. Only in-frame clones appear in the TCRdb table, and some are missing; sequencing was by immunoSEQ multiplex PCR. The sample has 200,000 to 300,000 clones, 80% to 90% seen once. The sequenced material came from peripheral blood. The receptors were sampled from a woman aged 40 to 50 who had recovered from COVID-19.

The genes are TRBV25-1 and TRBJ2-5; D gene ambiguous. The CDR3 runs to 16 residues. V was pared by 7 bases and J by 5 bases, with 23 bases between. CDR1 is MGHDK and CDR2 is SYGVNS in the germline V gene. CDR3 loop: CASTRRGGSQKETQYF. As DNA, the CDR3 is TGTGCCAGCACCCGACGAGGTGGGTCCCAGAAGGAGACCCAGTACTTC.

J is TRBJ2-7 and V is TRBV6-5; tentative D call: TRBD2 (5 bases). CDR1 and CDR2 from the germline V gene are MNHEY and SVGAGI. The ends were cut back, 7 bases at V and 5 bases at J, with 6 bases in the middle. This CDR3 comprises 10 residues. CDR3 nucleotide sequence: TGTGCCAGCACGGGGAACGAGCAGTACTTC. It yields the protein CASTGNEQYF.

This chain uses TRBV27 with TRBJ2-3; 9 bases fit TRBD2. Germline assignment: CDR1 MNHEY and CDR2 SMNVEV (reference sequence). The CDR3 consists of 16 residues. J gave up 2 bases and V 0 bases, and 3 bases lay outside the gene matches. CDR3 DNA sequence: TGTGCCAGCAGTTTATCGCGGGGGGGCCCCACAGATACGCAGTATTTT. This codes for CASSLSRGGPTDTQYF.

The V and J genes are TRBV9 and TRBJ2-7, with TRBD2 matching over 10 bases. The ends lost 4 bases at V and 3 bases at J; junction bases unmatched: 7. Germline CDR1 and CDR2: SGDLS and YYNGEE. CDR3 size: 15 residues. Here the CDR3 DNA reads TGTGCCAGCAGCTTATCAGCGGGGGGGCTCTACGAGCAGTACTTC. It specifies CASSLSAGGLYEQYF.

The chain uses TRBV10-3 and TRBJ1-2; 8 positions agree with TRBD1. The length of the CDR3 is 13 residues. Germline V lookup: CDR1 ENHRY, CDR2 SYGVKD. J was trimmed by 8 bases and V by 4 bases; bases with no gene match: 6. CDR3 DNA: TGTGCCATCAGTGCGGACAGGGAGGGCGGCTACACCTTC. Amino acids: CAISADREGGYTF.

For this clone: This specimen includes other DNA sequences encoding the same CDR3. The V gene is TRBV18, the J gene TRBJ2-5; possible D gene TRBD1, 5 bases. The germline V gene has CDR1 KGHSH and CDR2 LQKENI. Trimming cost V 3 bases and J 4 bases, with 15 bases left between them. The CDR3 is 15 residues long. CDR3 bases: TGTGCCAGCTCACCCCCCGGGCAGGGTGGAGAGACCCAGTACTTC. This encodes CASSPPGQGGETQYF.

This clone has only a few counts. J is TRBJ1-2 and V is TRBV11-2; 7 bases fit TRBD1. There are 14 residues in the CDR3. V was pared by 5 bases and J by 8 bases, with 11 bases of the junction left unmatched. In germline, CDR1 is SGHAT, CDR2 FQNNGV. CDR3: CASSKGTAQGGYTF. The DNA for the CDR3 is TGTGCCAGCAGCAAAGGGACAGCTCAAGGAGGCTACACCTTC.

The CDR3 DNA reads as TGTGCCAGCAGCCTAACTGACAATGAGCAGTTCTTC. The encoded protein is CASSLTDNEQFF. The chain links TRBV5-5 to TRBJ2-1; no firm D call. Germline V gene lookup returns CDR1 SGHKS and CDR2 YYEKEE (reference sequence). V was shortened by 4 bases and J by 5 bases, with 7 bases between the two germline ends. This CDR3 is 12 amino acids long.

The chain joins TRBV7-2 to TRBJ2-7; 10 nucleotides match TRBD1. The germline V gene has CDR1 SGHTA and CDR2 FQGNSA. The CDR3 is 15 residues long. The trim removed 6 bases at V and 4 bases at J, leaving 9 bases unmatched. The CDR3 coding sequence is TGTGCCAGCAGGCAGGGACAGGGGATTTTATACGAGCAGTACTTC. It yields the protein CASRQGQGILYEQYF.

On this clone: Mismatch with germline at one junction end may stem from a read error. The chain uses TRBV7-8 and TRBJ2-5, with a weak D call TRBD2 (5 bases). Germline lookup yields CDR1 SGHVS and CDR2 FQNEAQ. CDR3 size: 13 residues. The CDR3 loop reads CASSLALAGTQYF. In nucleotides, the CDR3 is TGTGCCAGCAGCCTAGCTCTGGCGGGGACCCAGTACTTC. Looking up the rest from reference TRBV7-8 and TRBJ2-5 gives the full variable domain: GAGVSQSPRYKVAKRGQDVALRCDPISGHVSLFWYQQALGQGPEFLTYFQNEAQLDKSGLPSDRFFAERPEGSVSTLKIQRTQQEDSAVYLCASSLALAGTQYFGPGTRLLVL.

The chain recombines TRBV30 with TRBJ2-6; 7 bases match TRBD1. Germline V gene data show CDR1 as GTSNPN and CDR2 as SVGIG (reference sequence). Trimming cost V 1 base and J 4 bases; bases outside gene matches: 7. This CDR3 region has 16 residues. The CDR3 DNA reads TGTGCCTGGAGTGACTCCACAGGGGCCGGGGCCAACGTCCTGACTTTC. Its protein product is CAWSDSTGAGANVLTF.

The V gene is TRBV7-9, the J gene TRBJ2-7; perhaps TRBD1 as D (5 bases). Trimming pared 3 bases from V and 4 bases from J, leaving 10 bases between. There are 13 residues in the CDR3. Germline values: CDR1 SEHNR, CDR2 FQNEAQ (reference sequence). CDR3 sequence (DNA): TGTGCCAGCAGCTTTGACAGTTATTACGAGCAGTACTTC. Translating gives CASSFDSYYEQYF.

The V gene is TRBV5-6, the J gene TRBJ1-6; D remains ambiguous. With 1 base removed from V and 4 bases from J, the gap between germline ends came to 9 bases. The germline gives CDR1 SGHDT, CDR2 YYEEEE. This CDR3 contains 15 residues. CDR3 in DNA: TGTGCCAGCAGCTTGCCAGCCGGGTATAATTCACCCCTCCACTTT. This sequence encodes CASSLPAGYNSPLHF.

The chain couples TRBV10-3 to TRBJ2-2, with a possible D match to TRBD1 (5 bases). Trimming removed 9 bases from V and 4 bases from J, with 15 bases in between. The CDR3 spans 14 residues. Germline V gene data show CDR1 as ENHRY and CDR2 as SYGVKD. In DNA form, the CDR3 reads TGTGCCATAGCAAGGCAGGGCGGCACCGGGGAGCTGTTTTTT. Its translation is CAIARQGGTGELFF.

The chain is built from TRBV4-2 and TRBJ2-4; 10 bases are a match to TRBD2. The CDR3 has 19 residues. Looked up from germline, CDR1 is LGHNA and CDR2 is YNFKEQ. Trimming at V came to 0 bases and at J to 1 base, leaving 9 bases not matched to a gene. The CDR3 bases are TGTGCCAGCAGCCAAGATGCTGGGGTAGCGGGGGGTGCCAAAAACATTCAGTACTTC. Residues: CASSQDAGVAGGAKNIQYF.

This chain links TRBV19 with TRBJ1-2, with 12 bases that match TRBD1. CDR1 is LNHDA and CDR2 is SQIVND in the germline V gene (reference sequence). After removal of 6 bases from V and 8 bases from J, the junction contained 10 bases not matched to a gene. The CDR3 spans 15 residues. The CDR3 sequence is CASRPSGQGAPGYTF. The CDR3 DNA follows: TGTGCCAGTAGGCCGTCGGGACAGGGGGCGCCCGGCTACACCTTC. The whole variable domain, filled in from reference TRBV19 and TRBJ1-2, reads DGGITQSPKYLFRKEGQNVTLSCEQNLNHDAMYWYRQDPGQGLRLIYYSQIVNDFQKGDIAEGYSVSREKKESFPLTVTSAQKNPTAFYLCASRPSGQGAPGYTFGSGTRLTVV.

This chain links TRBV4-1 with TRBJ1-2; perhaps TRBD1 as D (6 bases). Germline values: CDR1 MGHRA, CDR2 YSYEKL. This CDR3 contains 14 residues. V lost 4 bases and J lost 2, with 11 bases in between. The CDR3 spells CASSPWTDNYGYTF. DNA for the CDR3: TGCGCCAGCAGCCCATGGACAGACAACTATGGCTACACCTTC.

The CDR3 DNA reads TGTGCCAGCAGTCTACTCCCGAACACTGAAGCTTTCTTT. It codes for CASSLLPNTEAFF. The gene calls are TRBV28 and TRBJ1-1, with D uncertain. The CDR3 length is 13 residues. V lost 5 bases, J lost 1 base, and 8 bases lay in between. CDR1 is MDHEN and CDR2 is SYDVKM in the germline V gene.

The chain is built from TRBV25-1 and TRBJ1-4, with D perhaps matching TRBD1 (5 bases). The germline CDR1 and CDR2 sequences are MGHDK and SYGVNS. There are 15 residues in the CDR3. V was cut by 6 bases and J by 5 bases, with 16 bases left in between. The CDR3 protein is CASSPGGRGNEKLFF. CDR3 nucleotides: TGTGCCAGCAGCCCCGGGGGTAGGGGAAATGAAAAACTGTTTTTT.

This clone showed up just once. The chain links TRBV28 to TRBJ1-1; D not certain. Trimming removed 7 bases at V and 3 bases at J, with 12 bases between. The CDR3 loop spans 13 amino acids. Germline V gene sequence: CDR1 MDHEN, CDR2 SYDVKM. The CDR3: CASTPPGYTEAFF. For the CDR3, the DNA is TGTGCCAGCACCCCCCCCGGGTACACTGAAGCTTTCTTT.

The rearrangement uses TRBV12-3 or TRBV12-4 and TRBJ1-2, with 8 bases fitting TRBD1. Trimming removed 7 bases from V and 6 bases from J; junction bases left unmatched: 4. This CDR3 is 12 amino acids long. DNA of the CDR3: TGTGCCAGCAAGGCAGGGGGCAATGGCTACACCTTC. Its translation: CASKAGGNGYTF.

The gene calls are TRBV21-1 and TRBJ2-7; the table assigns TRBD2, which was not confirmed against the DNA. TRBV21-1 is listed as a pseudogene. The CDR3 covers 14 residues. Here the CDR3 reads CASTPGLEPYEQYF. CDR3 coding DNA: TGTGCCAGCACCCCGGGACTAGAGCCGTACGAGCAGTACTTC.

The chain employs TRBV7-9 and TRBJ1-4; D possibly corresponds to TRBD1 (5 bases). The CDR3 totals 15 residues. V was pared by 3 bases and J by 4 bases, with 12 bases between. Germline assignment: CDR1 SEHNR and CDR2 FQNEAQ (reference sequence). CDR3: CASSLDGRDNEKLFF. The CDR3 DNA sequence: TGTGCCAGCAGCTTGGATGGCAGGGATAATGAAAAACTGTTTTTT.